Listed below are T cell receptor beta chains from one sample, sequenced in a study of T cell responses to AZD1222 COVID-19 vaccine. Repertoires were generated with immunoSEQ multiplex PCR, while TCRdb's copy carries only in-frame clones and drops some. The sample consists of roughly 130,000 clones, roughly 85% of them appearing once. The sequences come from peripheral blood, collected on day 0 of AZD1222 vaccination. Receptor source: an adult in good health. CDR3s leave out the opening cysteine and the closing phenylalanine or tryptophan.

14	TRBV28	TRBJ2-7	ASSRGQGVQSYEQY
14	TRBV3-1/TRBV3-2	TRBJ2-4	ASSPRHLLAKNIQY
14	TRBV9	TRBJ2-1	ASSTRQGETYNEQF
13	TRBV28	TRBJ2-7	ASSFEVVTTKRPY
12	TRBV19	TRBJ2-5	ASSIGGQGETQY
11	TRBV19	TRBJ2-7	ATGAGKSYEQY
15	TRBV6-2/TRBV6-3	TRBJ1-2	ASSKFRDRDSNYGYT
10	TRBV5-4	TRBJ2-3	ASSLSRNTQY
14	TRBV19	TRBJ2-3	ASSPRTTRSTDTQY
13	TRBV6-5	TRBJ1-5	ASRLDLRFGQPQH
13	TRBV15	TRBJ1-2	ATSRDADRADGYT
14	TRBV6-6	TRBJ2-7	ASSYRRVGLDYEQY
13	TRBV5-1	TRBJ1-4	ASRISPGGNEKLF
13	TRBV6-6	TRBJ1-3	ASSQGQGAGNTIY
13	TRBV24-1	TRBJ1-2	ATSDDRDRENGYT
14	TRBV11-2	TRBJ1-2	ASSLGSQPSPDGYT
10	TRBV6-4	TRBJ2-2	ASSAGTGELF
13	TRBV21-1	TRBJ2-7	ASSKPRTGFYEQY
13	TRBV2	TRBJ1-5	ASSEGGGSYQPQH
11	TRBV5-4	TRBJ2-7	ASRSDRGREQY
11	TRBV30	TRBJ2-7	AWSKGDFYEQY
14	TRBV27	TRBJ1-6	ASSLVSSSYNSPLH
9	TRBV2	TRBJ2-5	ASSPRQGPN
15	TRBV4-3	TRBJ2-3	ASSQDLGEAVTDTQY
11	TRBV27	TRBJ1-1	ASSTLVSTEAF
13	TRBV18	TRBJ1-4	ASSGGQVPPEKLF
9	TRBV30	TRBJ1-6	ALLAGRALH
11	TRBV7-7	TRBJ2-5	ASSPRERETQY
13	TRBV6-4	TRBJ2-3	ASSPAGDGTDTQY
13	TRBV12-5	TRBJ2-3	ASDPGLAETDTQY
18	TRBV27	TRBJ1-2	ASSWDLPQTGGEANYGYT
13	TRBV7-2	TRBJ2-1	ASSATSGPHNEQF
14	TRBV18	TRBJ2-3	ASSPRSGPSTDTQY
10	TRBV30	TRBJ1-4	AWNVPGGKLF
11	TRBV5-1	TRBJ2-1	ASSSTGGNEQF
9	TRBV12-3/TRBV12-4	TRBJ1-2	ASSSTMGYT
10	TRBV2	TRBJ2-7	ASREGVHEQY
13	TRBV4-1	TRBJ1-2	ASSQQTGSFYGYT
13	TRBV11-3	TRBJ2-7	ASSLVASGTYEQY
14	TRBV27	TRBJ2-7	ASNLHYQPSVYEQY
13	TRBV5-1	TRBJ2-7	ASTWHRGTPYEQY
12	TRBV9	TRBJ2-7	ASSASGLGYEQY
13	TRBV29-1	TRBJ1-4	SARTGSWANEKLF